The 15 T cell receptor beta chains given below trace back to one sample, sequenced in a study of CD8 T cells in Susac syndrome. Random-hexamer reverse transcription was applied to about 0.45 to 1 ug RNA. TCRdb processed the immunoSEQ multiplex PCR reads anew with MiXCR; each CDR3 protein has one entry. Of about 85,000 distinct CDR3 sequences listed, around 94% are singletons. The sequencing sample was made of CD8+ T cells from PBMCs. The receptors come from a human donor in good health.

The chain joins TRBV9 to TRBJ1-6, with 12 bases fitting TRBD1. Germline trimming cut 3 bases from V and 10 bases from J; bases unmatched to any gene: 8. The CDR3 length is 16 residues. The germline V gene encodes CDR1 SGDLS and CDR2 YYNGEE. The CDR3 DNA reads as TGTGCCAGCAGCGAGGGGGGACAGGGGGCTGCCTCACCCCTCCACTTT. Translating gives CASSEGGQGAASPLHF.

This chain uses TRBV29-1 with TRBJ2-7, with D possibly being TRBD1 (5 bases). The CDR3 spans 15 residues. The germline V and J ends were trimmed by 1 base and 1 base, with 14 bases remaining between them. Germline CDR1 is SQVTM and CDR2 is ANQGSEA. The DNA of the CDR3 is TGCAGCGTTGAAGGGTTTGCAGGGAAATCCTACGAGCAGTACTTC. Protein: CSVEGFAGKSYEQYF.

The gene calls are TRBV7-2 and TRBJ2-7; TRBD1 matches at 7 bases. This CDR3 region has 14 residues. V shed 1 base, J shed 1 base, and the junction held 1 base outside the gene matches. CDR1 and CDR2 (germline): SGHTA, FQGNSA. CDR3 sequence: CASSLGDRSYEQYF. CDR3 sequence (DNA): TGTGCCAGCAGCTTAGGGGACAGATCCTACGAGCAGTACTTC.

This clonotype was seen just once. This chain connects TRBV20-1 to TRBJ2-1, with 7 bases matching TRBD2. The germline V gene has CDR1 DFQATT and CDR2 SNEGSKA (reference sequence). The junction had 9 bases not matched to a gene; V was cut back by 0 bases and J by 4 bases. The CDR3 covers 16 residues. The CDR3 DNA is TGCAGTGCTAGAGATGCGGCTAGCGGACCTTACAATGAGCAGTTCTTC. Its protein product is CSARDAASGPYNEQFF.

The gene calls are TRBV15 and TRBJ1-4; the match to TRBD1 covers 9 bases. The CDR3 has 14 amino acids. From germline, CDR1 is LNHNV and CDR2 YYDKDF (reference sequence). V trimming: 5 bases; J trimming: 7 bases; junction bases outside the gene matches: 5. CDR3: CATSPGQGGEKLFF. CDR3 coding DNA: TGTGCCACCAGCCCGGGACAGGGTGGTGAAAAACTGTTTTTT.

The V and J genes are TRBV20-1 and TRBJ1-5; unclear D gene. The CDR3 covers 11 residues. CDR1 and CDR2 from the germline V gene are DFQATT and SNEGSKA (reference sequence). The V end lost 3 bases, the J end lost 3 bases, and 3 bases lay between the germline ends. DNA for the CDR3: TGCAGTGCTAGCCCCAATCAGCCCCAGCATTTT. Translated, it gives CSASPNQPQHF.

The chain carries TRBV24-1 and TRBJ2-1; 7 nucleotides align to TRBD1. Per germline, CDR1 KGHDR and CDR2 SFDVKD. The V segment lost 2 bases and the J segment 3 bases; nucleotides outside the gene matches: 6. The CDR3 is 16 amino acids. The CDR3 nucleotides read TGTGCCACCAGTGATTCCGGGACAGATTACTACAATGAGCAGTTCTTC. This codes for CATSDSGTDYYNEQFF.

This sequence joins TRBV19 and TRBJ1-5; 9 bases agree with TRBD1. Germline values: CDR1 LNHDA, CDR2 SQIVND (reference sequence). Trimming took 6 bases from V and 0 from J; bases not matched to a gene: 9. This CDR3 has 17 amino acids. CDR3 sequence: CASSPGQGLYSNQPQHF. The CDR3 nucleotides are TGTGCCAGTAGCCCGGGACAGGGCCTGTATAGCAATCAGCCCCAGCATTTT. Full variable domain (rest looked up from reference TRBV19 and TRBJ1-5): DGGITQSPKYLFRKEGQNVTLSCEQNLNHDAMYWYRQDPGQGLRLIYYSQIVNDFQKGDIAEGYSVSREKKESFPLTVTSAQKNPTAFYLCASSPGQGLYSNQPQHFGDGTRLSIL.

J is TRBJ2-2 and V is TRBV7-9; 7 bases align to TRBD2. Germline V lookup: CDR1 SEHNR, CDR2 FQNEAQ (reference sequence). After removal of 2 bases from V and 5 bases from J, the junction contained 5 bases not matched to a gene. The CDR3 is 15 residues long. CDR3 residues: CASSLTGGRTGELFF. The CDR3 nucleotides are TGTGCCAGCAGCTTAACGGGAGGAAGAACCGGGGAGCTGTTTTTT.

CDR3 sequence (DNA): TGTGCCAGCAGCGTTCGTGAGGGTAGCACAGATACGCAGTATTTT. Amino acid sequence: CASSVREGSTDTQYF. The rearrangement uses TRBV7-9 and TRBJ2-3; D is possibly TRBD2 (5 bases). Looked up from germline, CDR1 is SEHNR and CDR2 is FQNEAQ (reference sequence). V was trimmed by 5 bases and J by 0 bases, leaving 12 bases between them. The CDR3 length is 15 residues.

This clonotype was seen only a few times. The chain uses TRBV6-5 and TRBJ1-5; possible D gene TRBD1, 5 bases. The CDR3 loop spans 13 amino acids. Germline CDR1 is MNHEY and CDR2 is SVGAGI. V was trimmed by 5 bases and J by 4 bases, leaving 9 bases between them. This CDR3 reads CASSLTGNQPQHF. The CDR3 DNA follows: TGTGCCAGCAGTCTCACAGGAAATCAGCCCCAGCATTTT.

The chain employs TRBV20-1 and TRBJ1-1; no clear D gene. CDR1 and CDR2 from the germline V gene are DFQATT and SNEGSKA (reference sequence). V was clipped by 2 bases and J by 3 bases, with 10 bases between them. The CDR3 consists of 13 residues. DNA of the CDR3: TGCAGTGCTAGAAAGTTAGGGTACACTGAAGCTTTCTTT. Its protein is CSARKLGYTEAFF.

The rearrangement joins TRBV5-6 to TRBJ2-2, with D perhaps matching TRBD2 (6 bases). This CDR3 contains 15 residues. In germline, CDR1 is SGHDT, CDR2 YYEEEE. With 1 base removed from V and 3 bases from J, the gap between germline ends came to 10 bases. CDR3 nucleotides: TGTGCCAGCAGCTTGCAAGGGGACTACACCGGGGAGCTGTTTTTT. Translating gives CASSLQGDYTGELFF.

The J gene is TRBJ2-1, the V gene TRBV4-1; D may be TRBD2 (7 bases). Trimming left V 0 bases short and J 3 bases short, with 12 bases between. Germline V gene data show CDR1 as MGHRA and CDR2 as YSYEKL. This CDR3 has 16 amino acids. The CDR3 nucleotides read TGCGCCAGCAGCCAAGATAGGGGGGGGGTCTACAATGAGCAGTTCTTC. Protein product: CASSQDRGGVYNEQFF.

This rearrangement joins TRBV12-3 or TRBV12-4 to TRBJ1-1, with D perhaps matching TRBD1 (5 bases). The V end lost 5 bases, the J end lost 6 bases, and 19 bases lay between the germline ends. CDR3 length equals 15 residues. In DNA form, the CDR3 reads TGTGCCAGCAGTCCGGGGGAGGCTGTGAGCTCTGAAGCTTTCTTT. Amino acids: CASSPGEAVSSEAFF.